The rows below give T cell receptor beta chains drawn from one sample of a study of beta chain features in type 1 diabetes. Clones were sequenced by immunoSEQ multiplex PCR, and TCRdb holds only the in-frame ones, with some missing. The table lists 240,000 or so clones, over 11% of them singletons. The sequenced sample was naive CD4+ T cells from blood. Receptor source: a man in his thirties or forties with type 1 diabetes. The CDR3 runs from the conserved cysteine through the conserved F or W. The order of the fields is D gene, CDR3 length, clone size, V gene, J gene, CDR3 protein, CDR3 DNA. The D gene is left open where the match is weak. Expanded clones are given a class, and other clones once, few, many or no size at all.

-	16	few	TRBV30	TRBJ1-6	CAWSKQGGVGNSPLHF	TGTGCCTGGTCGAAACAGGGTGGGGTAGGTAATTCACCCCTCCACTTT
-	14	few	TRBV6-5	TRBJ2-2	CASSYGAYTGELFF	TGTGCCAGCAGTTACGGGGCCTACACCGGGGAGCTGTTTTTT
-	14	-	TRBV6-6	TRBJ1-1	CASSALQGNTEAFF	TGTGCCAGCAGCGCCTTACAGGGGAACACTGAAGCTTTCTTT
-	14	-	TRBV25-1	TRBJ1-2	CASSESQVSYGYTF	TGTGCCAGCAGTGAAAGCCAGGTTTCCTATGGCTACACCTTC
-	13	-	TRBV5-6	TRBJ2-7	CASRFLNSYEQYF	TGTGCCAGCAGGTTCTTAAACTCCTACGAGCAGTACTTC
-	15	few	TRBV5-4	TRBJ2-1	CASSLSTSRGNEQFF	TGTGCCAGCAGCCTCTCCACGAGCCGGGGGAATGAGCAGTTCTTC
TRBD1	16	-	TRBV11-2	TRBJ1-2	CASSPSGTGLPYGYTF	TGTGCCAGCAGTCCGAGTGGGACAGGGCTCCCCTATGGCTACACCTTC
-	13	-	TRBV6-1	TRBJ1-5	CASTYTQNQPQHF	TGTGCCAGCACCTATACACAGAACCAGCCCCAGCATTTT
TRBD1	13	few	TRBV7-9	TRBJ1-1	CASSHTGGYEAFF	TGTGCCAGCAGCCATACAGGGGGCTATGAAGCTTTCTTT
-	13	few	TRBV11-2	TRBJ2-7	CASSLDWRSEQYF	TGTGCCAGCAGCTTAGATTGGCGGAGCGAGCAGTACTTC
-	14	few	TRBV13	TRBJ2-5	CASSLGSRGETQYF	TGTGCCAGCAGCTTAGGGAGCCGAGGAGAGACCCAGTACTTC
-	14	-	TRBV5-1	TRBJ2-7	CASSLTPDAYEQYF	TGCGCCAGCAGCTTGACACCCGATGCCTACGAGCAGTACTTC
-	15	-	TRBV11-3	TRBJ1-1	CASSWGNSGVTEAFF	TGTGCCAGCAGCTGGGGGAATTCAGGGGTAACTGAAGCTTTCTTT
-	14	few	TRBV2	TRBJ2-7	CASSELREGYEQYF	TGTGCCAGCAGTGAACTACGAGAGGGCTACGAGCAGTACTTC
-	14	-	TRBV2	TRBJ1-1	CASSGGRGGTEAFF	TGTGCCAGCAGTGGAGGTCGCGGTGGGACTGAAGCTTTCTTT
TRBD2	15	few	TRBV30	TRBJ2-1	CAWSTGTSGPDEQFF	TGTGCCTGGAGCACCGGGACTAGCGGGCCCGATGAGCAGTTCTTC
-	16	few	TRBV7-2	TRBJ2-5	CASSLGGRGILETQYF	TGTGCCAGCAGCTTAGGGGGGCGAGGAATTCTTGAGACCCAGTACTTC
-	17	-	TRBV11-2	TRBJ2-2	CASSYRLLAPNTGELFF	TGTGCCAGCAGCTATCGCCTTCTAGCACCAAACACCGGGGAGCTGTTTTTT
TRBD2	15	few	TRBV7-7	TRBJ2-3	CASSLGTSGTDTQYF	TGTGCTAGCAGCTTGGGGACTAGCGGGACAGATACGCAGTATTTT
-	15	few	TRBV7-9	TRBJ1-1	CASSLGGRGHTEAFF	TGTGCCAGCAGCTTAGGGGGCAGGGGACACACTGAAGCTTTCTTT
-	15	-	TRBV5-4	TRBJ1-1	CASSLGLTWNTEAFF	TGTGCCAGCAGCTTGGGCCTGACTTGGAACACTGAAGCTTTCTTT
TRBD1	13	few	TRBV29-1	TRBJ2-7	CSVEGQGGNEQYF	TGCAGCGTAGAGGGACAGGGTGGTAACGAGCAGTACTTC
TRBD1	15	-	TRBV18	TRBJ1-1	CASSPQDRGNTEAFF	TGTGCCAGCTCACCCCAGGACAGGGGGAACACTGAAGCTTTCTTT
TRBD1	15	few	TRBV25-1	TRBJ1-2	CASSEPGQGSYGYTF	TGTGCCAGCAGTGAACCGGGACAGGGGTCCTATGGCTACACCTTC
-	13	-	TRBV30	TRBJ2-3	CAGGSLIADTQYF	TGTGCCGGAGGTTCCCTTATTGCAGATACGCAGTATTTT
TRBD2	15	few	TRBV5-1	TRBJ2-1	CASSRGGTSENEQFF	TGCGCCAGCAGCCGCGGGGGGACTAGCGAAAATGAGCAGTTCTTC
-	13	once	TRBV27	TRBJ2-5	CASSFGGAKTQYF	TGTGCCAGCAGTTTTGGAGGAGCCAAGACCCAGTACTTC
-	15	few	TRBV6-6	TRBJ2-5	CASLPTWGPQETQYF	TGTGCCAGCCTTCCGACCTGGGGGCCCCAAGAGACCCAGTACTTC
-	11	-	TRBV28	TRBJ2-7	CASTDSYEQYF	TGTGCCAGTACAGACTCCTACGAGCAGTACTTC
-	13	-	TRBV5-4	TRBJ2-1	CASSLAPENEQFF	TGTGCCAGCAGCTTGGCGCCAGAAAATGAGCAGTTCTTC
-	15	-	TRBV10-3	TRBJ2-7	CAISEPTVGSYEQYF	TGTGCCATCAGTGAACCGACAGTGGGCTCCTACGAGCAGTACTTC
-	15	few	TRBV7-2	TRBJ1-2	CASSLDGEAIYGYTF	TGTGCCAGCAGCTTAGACGGCGAAGCGATCTATGGCTACACCTTC
-	14	few	TRBV5-1	TRBJ2-3	CASSLAERTDTQYF	TGCGCCAGCAGCTTAGCGGAGCGCACAGATACGCAGTATTTT
TRBD1	15	few	TRBV4-1	TRBJ2-2	CASSQGQGMTGELFF	TGCGCCAGCAGCCAAGGACAGGGGATGACCGGGGAGCTGTTTTTT
TRBD2	18	-	TRBV27	TRBJ2-5	CASSPEKGSTSGRETQYF	TGTGCCAGCAGTCCCGAAAAGGGTTCGACTAGCGGGAGGGAGACCCAGTACTTC
TRBD2	16	few	TRBV18	TRBJ2-2	CASSPGLAEASGELFF	TGTGCCAGCTCACCTGGACTAGCGGAGGCGAGCGGGGAGCTGTTTTTT
-	11	-	TRBV6-1	TRBJ2-5	CASRSFETQYF	TGTGCCAGCAGGTCTTTCGAGACCCAGTACTTC
-	14	once	TRBV7-9	TRBJ2-1	CASSRGTASNEQFF	TGTGCCAGCAGCCGCGGGACGGCCTCGAATGAGCAGTTCTTC
TRBD1	15	-	TRBV29-1	TRBJ1-2	CSVDWTGGEIYGYTF	TGCAGCGTTGATTGGACAGGGGGCGAGATCTATGGCTACACCTTC
-	16	-	TRBV4-2	TRBJ2-2	CASSQEGGGITGELFF	TGTGCCAGCAGCCAAGAAGGGGGGGGGATCACCGGGGAGCTGTTTTTT
TRBD1	13	-	TRBV13	TRBJ1-2	CASSPRQGSGYTF	TGTGCCAGCAGCCCCCGACAGGGTAGTGGCTACACCTTC
-	15	few	TRBV25-1	TRBJ1-1	CASSASTGGRTEAFF	TGTGCCAGCAGTGCATCGACAGGTGGTCGCACTGAAGCTTTCTTT
TRBD2	13	few	TRBV25-1	TRBJ2-7	CASRLAGAYEQYF	TGTGCCAGTAGACTAGCGGGAGCCTACGAGCAGTACTTC
-	13	few	TRBV4-2	TRBJ2-1	CASSHDGNNEQFF	TGTGCCAGCAGCCACGACGGGAACAATGAGCAGTTCTTC
TRBD1	13	few	TRBV4-1	TRBJ2-1	CASSQETGNEQFF	TGCGCCAGCAGCCAAGAGACAGGGAATGAGCAGTTCTTC
-	11	-	TRBV30	TRBJ2-1	CAWTGRNEQFF	TGTGCCTGGACAGGGCGCAATGAGCAGTTCTTC
-	14	few	TRBV14	TRBJ2-5	CASSQVVTSETQYF	TGTGCCAGCAGCCAAGTAGTAACTAGTGAGACCCAGTACTTC
TRBD1	16	-	TRBV15	TRBJ1-6	CATSIRQGARNSPLHF	TGTGCCACCAGCATCCGACAGGGGGCCCGTAATTCACCCCTCCACTTT
TRBD2	13	few	TRBV30	TRBJ2-7	CAWSPGGTYEQYF	TGTGCCTGGAGCCCCGGGGGGACCTACGAGCAGTACTTC
TRBD1	16	-	TRBV11-2	TRBJ2-3	CASSLEGTGGADTQYF	TGTGCCAGCAGCTTAGAGGGGACAGGGGGCGCAGATACGCAGTATTTT
-	14	-	TRBV5-1	TRBJ2-7	CASTQGGTAYEQYF	TGCGCCAGCACCCAGGGCGGGACGGCGTACGAGCAGTACTTC
-	15	few	TRBV5-1	TRBJ2-7	CASSLGGGETYEQYF	TGCGCCAGCAGCTTGGGTGGAGGGGAAACCTACGAGCAGTACTTC
TRBD1	13	-	TRBV29-1	TRBJ1-1	CSVGWTGATEAFF	TGCAGCGTTGGTTGGACAGGGGCCACTGAAGCTTTCTTT
TRBD2	13	-	TRBV5-1	TRBJ2-3	CASRTSGSDTQYF	TGCGCCAGCAGAACTAGCGGATCAGATACGCAGTATTTT
-	12	-	TRBV30	TRBJ1-2	CAWRYRNYGYTF	TGTGCCTGGAGATACAGGAACTATGGCTACACCTTC